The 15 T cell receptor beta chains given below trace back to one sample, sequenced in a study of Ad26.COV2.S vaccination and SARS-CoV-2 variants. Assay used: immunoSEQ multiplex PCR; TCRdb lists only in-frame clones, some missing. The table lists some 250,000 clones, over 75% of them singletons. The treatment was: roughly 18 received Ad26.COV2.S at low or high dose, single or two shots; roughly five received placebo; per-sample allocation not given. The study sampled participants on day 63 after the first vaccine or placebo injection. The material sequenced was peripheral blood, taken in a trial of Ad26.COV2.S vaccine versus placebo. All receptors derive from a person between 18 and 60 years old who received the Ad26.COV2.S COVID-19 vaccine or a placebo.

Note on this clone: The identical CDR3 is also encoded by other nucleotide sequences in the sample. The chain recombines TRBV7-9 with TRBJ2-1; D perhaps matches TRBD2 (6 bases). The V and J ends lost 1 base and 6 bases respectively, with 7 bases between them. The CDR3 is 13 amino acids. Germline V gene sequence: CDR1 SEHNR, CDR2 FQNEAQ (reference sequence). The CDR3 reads CASSLVGGNEQFF. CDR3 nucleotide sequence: TGTGCCAGCAGCTTAGTCGGGGGCAATGAGCAGTTCTTC.

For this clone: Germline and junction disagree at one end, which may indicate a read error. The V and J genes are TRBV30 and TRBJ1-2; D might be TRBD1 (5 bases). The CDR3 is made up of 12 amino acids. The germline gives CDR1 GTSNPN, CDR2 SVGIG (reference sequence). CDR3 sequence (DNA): TGTGCCTGGAGTCTCCCCGCCAGGGCCATTTTCTTC. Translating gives CAWSLPARAIFF.

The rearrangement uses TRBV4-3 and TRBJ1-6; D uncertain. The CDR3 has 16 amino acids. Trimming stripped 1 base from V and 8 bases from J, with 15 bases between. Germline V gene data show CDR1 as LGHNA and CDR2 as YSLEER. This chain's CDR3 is CASSQGAVGGDSPLHF. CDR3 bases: TGCGCCAGCAGCCAAGGTGCGGTTGGTGGTGATTCACCCCTCCACTTT.

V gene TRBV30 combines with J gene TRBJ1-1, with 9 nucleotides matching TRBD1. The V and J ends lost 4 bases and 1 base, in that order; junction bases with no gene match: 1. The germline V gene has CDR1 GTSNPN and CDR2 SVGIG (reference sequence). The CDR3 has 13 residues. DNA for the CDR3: TGTGCCTGGAAGGGACAGGGGAACACTGAAGCTTTCTTT. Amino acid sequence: CAWKGQGNTEAFF. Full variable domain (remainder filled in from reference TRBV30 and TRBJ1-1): SQTIHQWPATLVQPVGSPLSLECTVEGTSNPNLYWYRQAAGRGLQLLFYSVGIGQISSEVPQNLSASRPQDRQFILSSKKLLLSDSGFYLCAWKGQGNTEAFFGQGTRLTVV.

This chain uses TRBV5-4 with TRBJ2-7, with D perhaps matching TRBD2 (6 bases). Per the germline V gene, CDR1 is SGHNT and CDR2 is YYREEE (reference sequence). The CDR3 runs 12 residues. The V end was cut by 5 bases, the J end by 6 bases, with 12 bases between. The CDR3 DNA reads TGTGCCAGCAGTGTGTTGGGGGGCGAGCAGTACTTC. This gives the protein CASSVLGGEQYF.

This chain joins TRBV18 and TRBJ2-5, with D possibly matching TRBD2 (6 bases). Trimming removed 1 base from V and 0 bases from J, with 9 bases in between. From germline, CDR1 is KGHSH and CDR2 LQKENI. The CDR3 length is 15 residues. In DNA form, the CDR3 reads TGTGCCAGCTCACCACGTCAGCGGGACCAAGAGACCCAGTACTTC. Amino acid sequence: CASSPRQRDQETQYF.

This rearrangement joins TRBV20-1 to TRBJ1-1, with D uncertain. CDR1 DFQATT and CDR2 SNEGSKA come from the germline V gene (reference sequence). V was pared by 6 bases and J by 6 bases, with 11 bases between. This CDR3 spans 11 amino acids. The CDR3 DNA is TGCAGTGCCCCCCCCCTCGCTGAAGCTTTCTTT. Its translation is CSAPPLAEAFF.

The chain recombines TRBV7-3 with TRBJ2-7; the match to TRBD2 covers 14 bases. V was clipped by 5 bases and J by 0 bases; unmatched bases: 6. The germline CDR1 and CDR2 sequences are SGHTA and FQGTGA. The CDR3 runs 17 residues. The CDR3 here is CASSKGGTSGSSYEQYF. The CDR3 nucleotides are TGTGCCAGCAGCAAAGGCGGGACTAGCGGGAGCTCCTACGAGCAGTACTTC.

In nucleotides, the CDR3 is TGTGCCAGCAGTTATCGACAGGGTGAAACGTACGAGCAGTACTTC. It translates to CASSYRQGETYEQYF. The chain combines TRBV6-5 with TRBJ2-7; 7 bases line up with TRBD1. V trimming: 3 bases; J trimming: 4 bases; junction bases outside the gene matches: 9. CDR3 length: 15 residues. Germline assignment: CDR1 MNHEY and CDR2 SVGAGI.

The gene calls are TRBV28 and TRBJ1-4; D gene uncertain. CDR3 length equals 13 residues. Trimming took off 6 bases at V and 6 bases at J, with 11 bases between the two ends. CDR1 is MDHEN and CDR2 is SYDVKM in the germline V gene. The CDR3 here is CASRRSGDEKLFF. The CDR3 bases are TGTGCCAGCAGAAGGAGTGGTGATGAAAAACTGTTTTTT.

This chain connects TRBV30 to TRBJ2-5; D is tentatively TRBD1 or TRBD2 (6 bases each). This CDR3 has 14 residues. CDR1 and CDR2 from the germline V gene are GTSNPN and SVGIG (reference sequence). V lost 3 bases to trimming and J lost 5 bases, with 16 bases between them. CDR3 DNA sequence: TGTGCCTGGAGCCCGGGGGCCAACCGGGAGACCCAGTACTTC. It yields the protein CAWSPGANRETQYF. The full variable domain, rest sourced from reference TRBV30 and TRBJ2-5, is SQTIHQWPATLVQPVGSPLSLECTVEGTSNPNLYWYRQAAGRGLQLLFYSVGIGQISSEVPQNLSASRPQDRQFILSSKKLLLSDSGFYLCAWSPGANRETQYFGPGTRLLVL.

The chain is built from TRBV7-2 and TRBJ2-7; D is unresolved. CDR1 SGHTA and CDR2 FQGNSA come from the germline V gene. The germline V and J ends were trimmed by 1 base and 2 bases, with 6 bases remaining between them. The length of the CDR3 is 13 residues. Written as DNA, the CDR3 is TGTGCCAGCAGCTTAGTTTCGACCTACGAGCAGTACTTC. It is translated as CASSLVSTYEQYF.

The CDR3 protein is CAWSGGSILANYGYTF. The CDR3 DNA is TGTGCCTGGAGTGGAGGGAGTATTCTTGCGAACTATGGCTACACCTTC. This chain links TRBV30 with TRBJ1-2, with D unresolved. The CDR3 consists of 16 residues. Germline V gives CDR1 GTSNPN, CDR2 SVGIG (reference sequence). Trimming stripped 1 base from V and 2 bases from J, with 17 bases between.

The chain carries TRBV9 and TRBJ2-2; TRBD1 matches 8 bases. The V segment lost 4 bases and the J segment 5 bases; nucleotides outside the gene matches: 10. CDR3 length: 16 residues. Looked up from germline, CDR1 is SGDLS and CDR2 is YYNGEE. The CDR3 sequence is CASSKDQGAGTGELFF. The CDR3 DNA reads TGTGCCAGCAGCAAGGATCAGGGGGCAGGGACCGGGGAGCTGTTTTTT.

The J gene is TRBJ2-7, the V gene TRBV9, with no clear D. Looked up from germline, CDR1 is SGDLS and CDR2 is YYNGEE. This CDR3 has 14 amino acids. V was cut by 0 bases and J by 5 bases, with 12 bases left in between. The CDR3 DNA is TGTGCCAGCAGCGTAGGGCAGACCGTCCACGAGCAGTACTTC. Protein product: CASSVGQTVHEQYF.